The rows below give T cell receptor beta chains drawn from one sample of a study of beta chain features in type 1 diabetes. TCRdb's table, derived via immunoSEQ multiplex PCR, lists solely in-frame clones and lacks some. The sample has around 260,000 clones; 24% are singletons. Sequenced: naive CD4+ T cells from blood. The origin of the receptors is a woman aged 25 to 39 with type 1 diabetes. The CDR3 runs from the conserved cysteine through the conserved F or W.

cdr3_aa v_call
CASSDVGGGTDTQYF TRBV25-1
CASSGGQGNEQYF TRBV27
CASSLGQMDGYTF TRBV11-3
CASSPGRSPGGYTF TRBV28
CASSQEVDRLYEQYF TRBV4-1
CASSRLVGTDTQYF TRBV9
CSVDGLAGSTDTQYF TRBV29-1
CASSAGGSTDTQYF TRBV6-5
CAIGGGSGPYEQYF TRBV10-3
CASSKRLRTGGGEQYF TRBV2
CASSEGGQQPQHF TRBV2
CASSQGTTEVNQPQHF TRBV4-1
CAWAPSGITDTQYF TRBV30
CASSWGAGRDEQFF TRBV7-3
CASSDEADNYGYTF TRBV2
CATSTRTGSNQPQHF TRBV15
CASGPGGSSYEQYF TRBV7-3
CASSPQRLAGDNEQFF TRBV4-1
CASSEVPQATSPLFF TRBV6-1
CASSPRPGNQPQHF TRBV7-2
CASSYGGIMNTEAFF TRBV6-5
CASSYRTGELFF TRBV6-5
CASSQVGQGLADEQYF TRBV4-1
CASSPDVSKSGGYTF TRBV18
CASSLSTTEAFF TRBV28
CSGLLRGGGELFF TRBV29-1
CASSPERDTQYF TRBV11-2
CASGLSGTTDTQYF TRBV9
CASSFASDYNEQFF TRBV11-2
CASSNDRANTEAFF TRBV2
CASSRQTYEQYF TRBV5-6
CASRTGGDYGYTF TRBV28
CAWSVSDPYEQYF TRBV30
CSVEATTYEQYF TRBV29-1
CASSYSGGTEAFF TRBV6-5
CASSRRDRDEQFF TRBV18
CASSLAGPARQGGGELFF TRBV5-1
CAISEQGTEAFF TRBV10-3
CAWSGGQDQPQHF TRBV30
CASSLLTSTDTQYF TRBV18
CASSLAGTRSVETQYF TRBV5-1
CAWSPGHNTEAFF TRBV30
CASSLRGLAYNEQFF TRBV5-1
CASSPGTSGRGFYNEQFF TRBV18
CASNVDRQETQYF TRBV2
CSVPGRAGGGTDTQYF TRBV29-1
CASSSGQSDEQFF TRBV25-1
CSVGDRGNAFF TRBV29-1
CASSFEASPNQPQHF TRBV13
CSVVTSGANTGELFF TRBV29-1
CASAGSGNTEAFF TRBV10-3
CAWANSYEQYF TRBV30
CASSSVYGYTF TRBV28